The source of this T cell receptor beta chain is a study of beta chain features in type 1 diabetes. Trimming at V came to 5 bases and at J to 6 bases, leaving 8 bases not matched to a gene. CDR1 and CDR2 from the germline V gene are SEHNR and FQNEAQ (reference sequence). This CDR3 contains 14 residues. Sequencing targeted expressed TCRB transcripts, as all isolated RNA had been reverse transcribed. The repertoire was sequenced with immunoSEQ multiplex PCR; TCRdb's copy has only in-frame clones and lacks some. The sample yields just over 600,000 clones, roughly a sixth seen once. The sequence was obtained from a young man in good health. Sequenced: naive CD4+ T cells from blood. The chain carries TRBV7-9 and TRBJ2-7; 9 positions match TRBD1. The CDR3 sequence: CASSLTGGQGEQYF. In DNA form, the CDR3 reads TGTGCCAGCAGCCTAACAGGGGGCCAGGGCGAGCAGTACTTC.